This T cell receptor beta chain was sequenced during a study of T cells in narcolepsy. Study summary: Patients with NT1 or NT2 and healthy control donors were enrolled. Study-wide findings and caveats: Autoreactive clone sequences were missing from some blood memory CD4+ repertoires. Autoreactive HCRT-specific and TRIB2-specific clonotypes were marked in same-patient CSF-versus-blood CD4+ comparisons.

Germline V lookup: CDR1 MNHEY, CDR2 SVGAGI. The CDR3 consists of 14 residues. V lost 6 bases to trimming and J lost 5 bases; unmatched junction nucleotides: 8. Profiled with immunoSEQ multiplex PCR; TCRdb holds only in-frame clones, not every one. The sample includes some 30,000 clones, roughly nine tenths of them seen just once. On this clone: The antigen remains unidentified. The sample has other DNA sequences that encode this CDR3 too.

This chain connects TRBV6-5 to TRBJ1-1; 8 bases align to TRBD1. The clonotype comes from a human donor with narcolepsy. Sequencing was done on a sample of CD45RA- memory CD4+ T cells from PBMCs. CDR3 DNA sequence: TGTGCCAGCAGACCCGGACAGGGTAGGACTGAAGCTTTCTTT. This codes for CASRPGQGRTEAFF.